What follows is one T cell receptor (beta chain) and its context. Its antigen is unidentified. Germline lookup yields CDR1 MNHEY and CDR2 SVGAGI. CDR3 length: 13 amino acids. The germline V and J ends were trimmed by 6 bases and 0 bases, with 8 bases remaining between them. This specimen comes from a study of T cells after posttransplantation cyclophosphamide. Whole-study findings and limits: Recipient CMV seropositivity and CMV reactivation strongly tracked TRB clonality. Later blood repertoires were often dominated by clones from the donor CD8+ memory compartment. TRB overlap between skin or GI tissue T cells and blood was limited.

TCRdb keeps only in-frame clones here, not all; method: immunoSEQ multiplex PCR. Of 20,000 to 25,000 clones in the sample, 85% to 90% were seen once. Sampled 1 year posttransplant, controls received myeloablative marrow transplants, methotrexate and a calcineurin inhibitor. The chain joins TRBV6-5 to TRBJ1-2; D not certain. The sequence came from a female patient aged 30 to 45 who received an allogeneic stem cell transplant from an unrelated donor, was CMV-positive, and had acute and chronic GVHD. The graft donor may have given rise to some T cells. The specimen comprised PBMCs, sampled about 350 days after allogeneic stem cell transplant with calcineurin inhibitor and methotrexate. The CDR3 sequence: CASSPGTNYGYTF. As DNA, the CDR3 is TGTGCCAGCAGCCCCGGGACTAACTATGGCTACACCTTC.